The rows below give T cell receptor beta chains drawn from one sample of a study of CD8 T cells in ankylosing spondylitis. MiXCR was run by TCRdb on the 5' RACE reads, yielding one entry per CDR3 protein. The sample consists of roughly 90,000 distinct CDR3 sequences, about 8.3% of them appearing once. The specimen sequenced was blood, either unsorted or a sorted T cell fraction (not recorded which). These receptors were taken from a male donor with ankylosing spondylitis. CDR3s include the opening cysteine and the closing phenylalanine or tryptophan. A D gene is named only where the DNA matches it firmly. A row's size may be missing; if present it is once, few, many or a size class.

size	V	J	D	DNA	CDR3
many	TRBV27	TRBJ2-7	TRBD1	TGTGCCAGCAGCCACGGGACAGGGACCTACGAGCAGTACTTC	CASSHGTGTYEQYF
.	TRBV2	TRBJ2-1	TRBD2	TGTGCCAGCACCCTAGAGGCGTGGGTAGCGGGACGCTCCTACAATGAGCAGTTCTTC	CASTLEAWVAGRSYNEQFF
.	TRBV28	TRBJ1-5	TRBD1	TGTGCCAGCAGCCGGGACAGGACCAGCAATCAGCCCCAGCATTTT	CASSRDRTSNQPQHF
.	TRBV6-6	TRBJ2-7	.	TGTGCCAGCTCGGACTCCCTGAACGAGCAGTACTTC	CASSDSLNEQYF
few	TRBV7-8	TRBJ2-3	.	TGTGCCAGCAGCCGCCTCCTGGATGGGGAGGATCGCACAGATACGCAGTATTTT	CASSRLLDGEDRTDTQYF
many	TRBV12-3/TRBV12-4	TRBJ2-2	.	TGTGCCCCCCTGCACGCCGCCAACACCGGGGAGCTGTTTTTT	CAPLHAANTGELFF
many	TRBV12-3/TRBV12-4	TRBJ2-1	TRBD2	TGTGCCAGCAGTTACCTTAGCCCGGGAGGTAAGGATGAGCAGTTCTTC	CASSYLSPGGKDEQFF
few	TRBV24-1	TRBJ2-7	.	TGTGCCACCAGTGATTTTTCCGAGGGCGGCGAGCAGTACTTC	CATSDFSEGGEQYF
few	TRBV27	TRBJ2-6	TRBD1	TGTGCCAGCAGACCGACAGGGGGAAGCTCTGGGGCCAACGTCCTGACTTTC	CASRPTGGSSGANVLTF
many	TRBV11-1	TRBJ2-7	.	TGTGCCAGCAGCTTGCCGGAGGGCCGGTACGAGCAGTACTTC	CASSLPEGRYEQYF
.	TRBV11-1	TRBJ1-2	TRBD1	TGTGCCAGCAGCCCGAACCGACAGGGAAAAGAGGGCTACACCTTC	CASSPNRQGKEGYTF
large	TRBV5-1	TRBJ2-1	.	TGCGCCAGCAGCTTTGGGCTGGAAGGTGAGCAGTTCTTC	CASSFGLEGEQFF
.	TRBV20-1	TRBJ1-2	.	TGCAGTGCCCTATTAAACTATGGCTACACCTTC	CSALLNYGYTF
few	TRBV5-1	TRBJ2-1	.	TGCGCCAGCAGCTTTTTAGCTCTTGGGAACAATGAGCAGTTCTTC	CASSFLALGNNEQFF
.	TRBV7-2	TRBJ2-1	TRBD1	TGTGCCAGCAGCTACCCTGGGACAGGGTATTATGAGCAGTTCTTC	CASSYPGTGYYEQFF
.	TRBV27	TRBJ2-2	.	TGTGCCAGCAGTTTGGGGTCGGCCGGGGAGCTGTTTTTT	CASSLGSAGELFF
.	TRBV7-2	TRBJ2-3	.	TGTGCCAGCAGCTTAATCCCCGCAGATACGCAGTATTTT	CASSLIPADTQYF
.	TRBV27	TRBJ1-5	.	TGTGCCAGCAGACTTATCGGGGCCAATCAGCCCCAGCATTTT	CASRLIGANQPQHF
few	TRBV7-2	TRBJ2-7	.	TGTGCCAGCACCTCGGGGTACGAGCAGTACTTC	CASTSGYEQYF
.	TRBV24-1	TRBJ2-2	TRBD2	TGTGCCACCAGTGTTAGCGGGAGAGGCACCGGGGAGCTGTTTTTT	CATSVSGRGTGELFF
many	TRBV20-1	TRBJ1-6	TRBD1	TGCAGTGCTCCCCCAGGGGGCGCCTACTCAAATTCACCCCTCCACTTT	CSAPPGGAYSNSPLHF
.	TRBV27	TRBJ1-5	.	TGTGCCAGCTCCTACAGCAGTTCTAGCAATCAGCCCCAGCATTTT	CASSYSSSSNQPQHF
many	TRBV5-1	TRBJ2-2	.	TGCGCCAGCAGCCCCACATCAGGGATGCGCACCGGGGAGCTGTTTTTT	CASSPTSGMRTGELFF
.	TRBV11-2	TRBJ2-3	.	TGTGCCAGCAGCTTATGGGGGCGGGAGAGCACAGATACGCAGTATTTT	CASSLWGRESTDTQYF
.	TRBV12-3/TRBV12-4	TRBJ2-1	.	TGTGCCAGCAGTTTTGGGGGGCCGCTGTCCTACAATGAGCAGTTCTTC	CASSFGGPLSYNEQFF
.	TRBV20-1	TRBJ2-7	TRBD2	TGCAGTGCTACTCCCCTGACTAGCGGTTTTCCCTACGAGCAGTACTTC	CSATPLTSGFPYEQYF
many	TRBV29-1	TRBJ2-1	TRBD2	TGCAGCGGGGGGACTAGCGGATACAATGAGCAGTTCTTC	CSGGTSGYNEQFF
few	TRBV27	TRBJ2-1	TRBD2	TGTGCCAGCAGTTTATCTAGCGGGAGGGGCAATGAGCAGTTCTTC	CASSLSSGRGNEQFF
few	TRBV19	TRBJ1-2	.	TGTGCCAGTACCTCGGTCCCACGAAACTATGGCTACACCTTC	CASTSVPRNYGYTF
many	TRBV10-2	TRBJ1-5	.	TGCGCCAGCAGTGAGTCGATCGCAGGTTATCAGCCCCAGCATTTT	CASSESIAGYQPQHF
.	TRBV5-5	TRBJ2-1	.	TGTGCCAGCAGCGGCCCCCCAAGCGGAACCAATAATGAGCAGTTCTTC	CASSGPPSGTNNEQFF
.	TRBV25-1	TRBJ1-4	TRBD1	TGTGCCAGCAGAGAGACAGGGTTTAGTGAAAAACTGTTTTTT	CASRETGFSEKLFF
few	TRBV27	TRBJ1-1	.	TGTGCCAGCAGTTTATTTGGGGGAGCAACTGAAGCTTTCTTT	CASSLFGGATEAFF
few	TRBV7-9	TRBJ2-4	.	TGTGCCAGCAGCGGGGGGGGGCTAGCCAAAAACATTCAGTACTTC	CASSGGGLAKNIQYF
many	TRBV29-1	TRBJ2-1	.	TGCAGCGTCGTTAAGACAGGACATACCTACAATGAGCAGTTCTTC	CSVVKTGHTYNEQFF
few	TRBV29-1	TRBJ1-1	.	TGCAGCGCAGTAGGGGTGTGGGCTTTCTTT	CSAVGVWAFF
few	TRBV5-1	TRBJ1-6	.	TGCGCCAGCAGCTTAGGAGTCGGGGGTTCACCCCTCCACTTT	CASSLGVGGSPLHF
.	TRBV5-6	TRBJ2-5	TRBD1	TGTGCCAGCAGCTTTCGGACAGGGGGGGGTGAGACCCAGTACTTC	CASSFRTGGGETQYF
.	TRBV27	TRBJ2-1	.	TGTGCCAGCAGTCGACCGACGGCGAGCTCCTACAATGAGCAGTTCTTC	CASSRPTASSYNEQFF
many	TRBV7-9	TRBJ1-2	.	TGTGCCAGCAGTATCGACCTGCCTTATGGCTACACCTTC	CASSIDLPYGYTF
many	TRBV14	TRBJ2-1	TRBD2	TGTGCCAGCAGCTCCGGGACTAGCGGTTACAATGAGCAGTTCTTC	CASSSGTSGYNEQFF
many	TRBV5-1	TRBJ1-2	.	TGCGCCAGCAGCTTGTTCTGGGGCGGCTACACCTTC	CASSLFWGGYTF
.	TRBV2	TRBJ2-6	.	TGTGCCAGCAGTGAAGGGAGGGCTGGGGCCAACGTCCTGACTTTC	CASSEGRAGANVLTF
many	TRBV20-1	TRBJ2-1	.	TGCAGTGCTAGAGCGGAGCTCCGACTGGATAGCGACGATGAGCAGTTCTTC	CSARAELRLDSDDEQFF
few	TRBV6-1	TRBJ2-1	.	TGTGCCAGCAGTGAAGTTGACAGTCGGAATGAGCAGTTCTTC	CASSEVDSRNEQFF
.	TRBV5-1	TRBJ2-3	TRBD1	TGCGCCAGCAGCTCGAGGACAGGGACAGATACGCAGTATTTT	CASSSRTGTDTQYF
.	TRBV11-2	TRBJ1-3	.	TGTGCCAGCAGCTTAGGCCCTTTGGACACCATATATTTT	CASSLGPLDTIYF
.	TRBV6-8	TRBJ1-5	.	TGTGCCAGCAGTTCCCAGATCTACAGGGTCGGCAATCAGCCCCAGCATTTT	CASSSQIYRVGNQPQHF
.	TRBV27	TRBJ2-1	.	TGTGCCAGCAGTTCAGACCAGTTGGTTGAGCAGTTCTTC	CASSSDQLVEQFF
.	TRBV2	TRBJ2-1	.	TGTGCCAGCAGTGAAGCGCTTCCCGCTAGAACCCACAATGAGCAGTTCTTC	CASSEALPARTHNEQFF
many	TRBV11-2	TRBJ2-3	.	TGTGCCAGCAGCTTAATCACAGATACGCAGTATTTT	CASSLITDTQYF
many	TRBV21-1	TRBJ1-5	.	TGTGCCAGCAGCATGGGACAGGGGAGCAATCAGCCCCAGCATTTT	CASSMGQGSNQPQHF
many	TRBV27	TRBJ2-3	TRBD1	TGTGCCAGCAGTTTAGGGACAGGGACCTCAGATACGCAGTATTTT	CASSLGTGTSDTQYF
.	TRBV5-1	TRBJ1-1	.	TGCGCCAGCAGCTTGGCCCAGCGGATGAACACTGAAGCTTTCTTT	CASSLAQRMNTEAFF
many	TRBV16	TRBJ2-1	.	TGTGCCAGCAGCCAATGGGGTGATGAGCAGTTCTTC	CASSQWGDEQFF
few	TRBV6-2/TRBV6-3	TRBJ1-5	.	TGTGCCAGCAAAGGGACCTCGGCGGGAGGCAATCAGCCCCAGCATTTT	CASKGTSAGGNQPQHF
few	TRBV11-2	TRBJ2-7	TRBD2	TGTGCCAGCAGCACTCAGCGGGAGGGCCTTTACGAGCAGTACTTC	CASSTQREGLYEQYF
.	TRBV5-1	TRBJ2-5	TRBD2	TGCGCCAGCAGCCCTGCTTTTATTAGCGGGAGGGCCGACCAAGAGACCCAGTACTTC	CASSPAFISGRADQETQYF
.	TRBV14	TRBJ1-1	.	TGTGCCAGCAGCTATTGGAGGAACACTGAAGCTTTCTTT	CASSYWRNTEAFF
.	TRBV2	TRBJ1-2	.	TGTGCCAGCATCGGATGGAGGGAATACCAGGGAACAGCTAACTATGGCTACACCTTC	CASIGWREYQGTANYGYTF